The rows below give T cell receptor beta chains drawn from one sample of a study of OX40 agonist ivuxolimab in advanced cancers. Clones were sequenced by immunoSEQ multiplex PCR, and TCRdb holds only the in-frame ones, with some missing. The sample includes about 15,000 clones, about 81% of them seen just once. The sample consisted of CD4+ or CD8+ T cells sorted from blood, taken in a trial of the OX40 agonist ivuxolimab. The receptors originated from an adult with an advanced solid tumor such as melanoma, head and neck, liver or kidney cancer. Each CDR3 is given with its conserved first and last residue. A D gene is named only where the DNA matches it firmly. The size entry is marked missing in some rows and otherwise reads once, few, many or a size class.

TRBV7-9	-	TRBJ1-6	-	TGTGCCAGCAGCTCTATCAGGAGCTCCTATAATTCACCCCTCCACTTT	CASSSIRSSYNSPLHF
TRBV7-7	-	TRBJ2-3	many	TGTGCCAGCAGCCCCGACTCGGGCGGGGCCAACACAGATACGCAGTATTTT	CASSPDSGGANTDTQYF
TRBV11-2	-	TRBJ1-2	-	TGTGCCAGCAGCTTAGGGGGGGCTTATGGCTACACCTTC	CASSLGGAYGYTF
TRBV6-6	-	TRBJ1-4	-	TGTGCCAGCAGTTACTCGAAAGCTGAAAAACTGTTTTTT	CASSYSKAEKLFF
TRBV7-6	-	TRBJ2-7	-	TGTGCCAGCAGCTTAGACAGGGAGGACTCCTACGAGCAGTACTTC	CASSLDREDSYEQYF
TRBV4-3	-	TRBJ2-7	-	TGCGCCAGCAGCCAAGTTAATAGGCCGTCCTTATACGAGCAGTACTTC	CASSQVNRPSLYEQYF
TRBV21-1	-	TRBJ1-2	-	TGTGCCAGCAGCAAAGGTTACAGCGTCAACTTCTATGGCTACACCTTC	CASSKGYSVNFYGYTF
TRBV7-9	-	TRBJ2-1	-	TGTGCCAGCAGCTTATCCGGGAACTCTCCCTACAATGAGCAGTTCTTC	CASSLSGNSPYNEQFF
TRBV29-1	-	TRBJ1-1	-	TGCAGCGTACAGGCCGGAACTGAAGCTTTCTTT	CSVQAGTEAFF
TRBV7-9	TRBD1	TRBJ2-5	-	TGTGCCAGCAGCGCCCGGGACAGGGTTTTGGGAGAGACCCAGTACTTC	CASSARDRVLGETQYF
TRBV28	-	TRBJ2-7	-	TGTGCCAGCAGCCCAGACATGACTGGCGAGCAGTACTTC	CASSPDMTGEQYF
TRBV15	-	TRBJ2-2	-	TGTGCCACCAGCAGAGGGGGTAGCGGGGAGCTGTTTTTT	CATSRGGSGELFF
TRBV11-2	-	TRBJ2-3	-	TGTGCCAGCAGCTGGGGGCGTTCGGGAAGGGATACGCAGTATTTT	CASSWGRSGRDTQYF
TRBV6-5	-	TRBJ1-2	-	TGTGCCACCGTTAACGCGGGGCAGGTTGGCTACACCTTC	CATVNAGQVGYTF
TRBV27	-	TRBJ2-7	-	TGTGCCAGCAGTTTAGCACGCGGGGCCAACGAGCAGTACTTC	CASSLARGANEQYF
TRBV29-1	-	TRBJ2-5	medium-sized	TGCAGCGTTGAAGATCCGGTTTACGACGGCCAAGAGACCCAGTACTTC	CSVEDPVYDGQETQYF
TRBV6-5	TRBD2	TRBJ2-5	-	TGTGCCAGCAGTTCCCCTAGCGGGAGCAGAGAGACCCAGTACTTC	CASSSPSGSRETQYF
TRBV11-2	TRBD1	TRBJ1-2	-	TGTGCCAGCAGGCCGGGACAGGGGGCTAGCGGCTATGGCTACACCTTC	CASRPGQGASGYGYTF
TRBV7-8	-	TRBJ1-5	few	TGTGCCAGCAGCATCCTACAGGGCCCCAATCAGCCCCAGCATTTT	CASSILQGPNQPQHF
TRBV10-3	-	TRBJ1-1	-	TGTGCCATCAAATCGATCATGGGGCAGAACACTGAAGCTTTCTTT	CAIKSIMGQNTEAFF
TRBV7-9	-	TRBJ2-1	-	TGTGCCGTAGAGTTGTACAATGAGCAGTTCTTC	CAVELYNEQFF
TRBV27	-	TRBJ2-7	-	TGTGCCAGCAGTGGCGGGTACGAGCAGTACTTC	CASSGGYEQYF
TRBV13	-	TRBJ1-3	once	TGTGCCAGCACCATGGACAGTTACTCTGGAAACACCATATATTTT	CASTMDSYSGNTIYF
TRBV11-3	-	TRBJ2-7	-	TGTGCCAGCAGCTTCGGGACGGACAATTTCTACGAGCAGTACTTC	CASSFGTDNFYEQYF
TRBV6-1	TRBD2	TRBJ2-7	-	TGTGCCAGCAGTATCGGCACTAGCGAGTCCTACGAGCAGTACTTC	CASSIGTSESYEQYF
TRBV5-1	-	TRBJ2-7	-	TGCGCCAGCAGCCTGGGGGTGGGGATATACGAGCAGTACTTC	CASSLGVGIYEQYF
TRBV9	TRBD2	TRBJ2-7	-	TGTGCCAGCAGCCCTAGTGGTGGCGGGAGGGCCATAAACGAGCAGTACTTC	CASSPSGGGRAINEQYF
TRBV28	-	TRBJ1-2	-	TGTGCCAGCAGTTTTACCGAAAATGGCTACACCTTC	CASSFTENGYTF
TRBV7-2	-	TRBJ1-5	-	TGTGCCAGCAGCTTAGGCAGAAATCAGCCCCAGCATTTT	CASSLGRNQPQHF
TRBV27	-	TRBJ2-1	-	TGTGCCAGCAGTTTATTTTCCGCCTACAATGAGCAGTTCTTC	CASSLFSAYNEQFF
TRBV4-2	-	TRBJ2-7	-	TGTGCCAGCAGCCAAGATCGAGACTTCGAGCAGTACTTC	CASSQDRDFEQYF
TRBV7-9	TRBD1	TRBJ1-1	-	TGTGCCAGCAGCGACTCGGGGGACAGAAACACTGAAGCTTTCTTT	CASSDSGDRNTEAFF
TRBV4-1	-	TRBJ1-5	-	TGTGCCAGCAGCCACGATACAGGGAGTCCAGAGCCCCAGCATTTT	CASSHDTGSPEPQHF